This T cell receptor beta chain was captured by sequencing in a study of blood T cell repertoires in COVID-19. V dropped 6 bases and J dropped 1; count of bases not matched to a gene: 6. The CDR3 is 14 amino acids. Germline values: CDR1 SGHNT, CDR2 YYREEE (reference sequence). This clone has a single count. The repertoire was sequenced with immunoSEQ multiplex PCR; TCRdb's copy has only in-frame clones and lacks some. The sample shows tens of thousands of clones, less than 75% of them seen only once. This clonotype originated in a woman in her forties or fifties with active or convalescent COVID-19. The sequenced sample was peripheral blood. The V gene is TRBV5-4, the J gene TRBJ2-5; 7 nucleotides align to TRBD2. CDR3 sequence reads: CASTPGGVQETQYF. The CDR3, as DNA: TGTGCCAGCACTCCTGGGGGGGTCCAAGAGACCCAGTACTTC. Together with reference TRBV5-4 and TRBJ2-5, the CDR3 gives the full variable domain: ETGVTQSPTHLIKTRGQQVTLRCSSQSGHNTVSWYQQALGQGPQFIFQYYREEENGRGNFPPRFSGLQFPNYSSELNVNALELDDSALYLCASTPGGVQETQYFGPGTRLLVL.